This T cell receptor (beta chain) appears in the sequencing data of a study of T cell repertoires in ileal Crohn's disease. Study details: Patients had a median roughly 8-year disease duration, and less than 40% were active smokers. All patients had surgery for stricturing (approximately 60%) or penetrating (39%) disease. Thiopurines (under 12) or anti-TNF agents (around 17) were given postoperatively to about half.

As to this clone: Its matching antigen is unknown.

Study results and caveats: Compared with non-smokers, active smokers at surgery showed more clonal expansions.

V lost 4 bases and J lost 4, with 14 bases in between. Germline V gives CDR1 SGHRS, CDR2 YFSETQ. This CDR3 region has 14 residues. Sequencing used immunoSEQ multiplex PCR; TCRdb keeps in-frame clones, though not all of them. The sample consists of about 14,000 clones, 65% to 85% of them appearing once. The sequence derives from an adult with Crohn's disease. This sequence joins TRBV5-1 and TRBJ1-2, with a possible D match to TRBD1 (5 bases). Sequencing was done on a sample of ileal tissue. CDR3 nucleotide sequence: TGCGCCAGCAGCACCAGGCAGGGCCCCTATGGCTACACCTTC. This translates into CASSTRQGPYGYTF.